The 8 T cell receptor beta chains below were found in one sample sequenced in a study of PD-L1 blockade in urothelial cancer. Time point denoted: pretreatment peripheral blood. Using immunoSEQ multiplex PCR, the repertoire was profiled, and TCRdb retains in-frame clones only, with some absent. This table holds approximately 48,000 clones, about four fifths found once. Material: PBMCs, obtained around atezolizumab (anti-PD-L1) treatment. These receptor sequences come from a man aged 65 to 85 with urothelial cancer.

The gene calls are TRBV5-6 and TRBJ2-1; no reliable D call. The V gene lost 1 base and the J gene lost 5 bases, with 13 bases spanning the gap. Germline V CDR1 and CDR2: SGHDT, YYEEEE. There are 15 residues in the CDR3. The CDR3 sequence: CASSLNRNPDNEQFF. The CDR3 nucleotides read TGTGCCAGCAGCTTGAACAGAAACCCTGACAATGAGCAGTTCTTC.

V and J are TRBV6-5 and TRBJ2-3; tentative D call: TRBD2 (6 bases). The CDR3 is 15 residues long. V lost 5 bases and J lost 0, with 12 bases in between. Germline V gives CDR1 MNHEY, CDR2 SVGAGI. The DNA for the CDR3 is TGTGCCAGCAGTGGGGACTGGACTAGCACAGATACGCAGTATTTT. This gives the protein CASSGDWTSTDTQYF.

The chain joins TRBV10-3 to TRBJ2-7; no firm D call. The germline CDR1 and CDR2 sequences are ENHRY and SYGVKD. The V end was cut by 2 bases, the J end by 3 bases, with 14 bases between. This CDR3 contains 15 residues. CDR3 protein: CAISEKSEGGYEQYF. The DNA for the CDR3 is TGTGCCATCAGTGAGAAGTCGGAAGGCGGCTACGAGCAGTACTTC.

This chain connects TRBV6-1 to TRBJ1-1; D may be TRBD1 (6 bases). CDR1 is MNHNS and CDR2 is SASEGT in the germline V gene. V gave up 4 bases and J gave up 6 bases, with 15 bases separating them. The CDR3 is 14 amino acids. Here the CDR3 DNA reads TGTGCCAGCAGTGTTCGCTCAGGGGACCCTGAAGCTTTCTTT. Its translation: CASSVRSGDPEAFF.

The chain is built from TRBV19 and TRBJ1-3, with TRBD1 matching over 7 bases. CDR3 size: 17 residues. V dropped 5 bases and J dropped 0; count of bases not matched to a gene: 10. The germline gives CDR1 LNHDA, CDR2 SQIVND (reference sequence). The chain's CDR3 is CASSSTAGTASGNTIYF. Here the CDR3 DNA reads TGTGCCAGTAGTTCTACCGCCGGGACAGCCTCTGGAAACACCATATATTTT.

This clone was counted only a few times. This rearrangement joins TRBV27 to TRBJ2-5, with 8 bases aligning to TRBD2. The length of the CDR3 is 13 residues. The germline gives CDR1 MNHEY, CDR2 SMNVEV (reference sequence). The junction had 6 bases not matched to a gene; V was cut back by 5 bases and J by 7 bases. The CDR3 is CASSPSGRGTQYF. CDR3 DNA: TGTGCCAGCAGTCCCAGCGGGAGAGGGACCCAGTACTTC.

The chain employs TRBV5-1 and TRBJ1-1; 7 bases map to TRBD1. V dropped 3 bases and J dropped 0; count of bases not matched to a gene: 5. This CDR3 is 15 amino acids long. The germline CDR1 and CDR2 sequences are SGHRS and YFSETQ. In nucleotides, the CDR3 is TGCGCCAGCAGCTACGATGGGACAGTGAACACTGAAGCTTTCTTT. Residues: CASSYDGTVNTEAFF.

The V gene is TRBV7-9, the J gene TRBJ1-4; maybe TRBD1 (6 bases). V lost 4 bases to trimming and J lost 8 bases, with 14 bases between them. Germline V gives CDR1 SEHNR, CDR2 FQNEAQ (reference sequence). The CDR3 extends over 14 amino acids. CDR3 region: CASSSDRGGEKLFF. The DNA of the CDR3 is TGTGCCAGCAGCTCGGACAGAGGTGGGGAAAAACTGTTTTTT.